A single sample gave rise to the 15 T cell receptor beta chains below, sequenced in a study of CDR3 diversity in severe acne. A single record per CDR3 protein comes from TCRdb applying MiXCR to the PCR reads. The sample contains 65,000 to 95,000 distinct CDR3 sequences, around 49% of which appear only once. The sample comprised blood. These receptors were taken from a male donor in good health, without acne.

The chain joins TRBV9 to TRBJ1-2; D gene ambiguous. The length of the CDR3 is 15 residues. Trimming pared 0 bases from V and 0 bases from J, leaving 9 bases between. Germline CDR1 reads SGDLS; CDR2 reads YYNGEE. Here the CDR3 DNA reads TGTGCCAGCAGCGTAGGGACGGTAGCTAACTATGGCTACACCTTC. Its protein is CASSVGTVANYGYTF.

The CDR3: CSAISLVGGAFETQYF. As DNA, the CDR3 is TGCAGTGCTATTTCTTTGGTCGGGGGGGCTTTTGAGACCCAGTACTTC. The rearrangement links TRBV20-1 to TRBJ2-5; 8 bases line up with TRBD2. The V segment lost 4 bases and the J segment 5 bases; nucleotides outside the gene matches: 15. Germline V gene sequence: CDR1 DFQATT, CDR2 SNEGSKA (reference sequence). The CDR3 totals 16 residues.

This clonotype appeared many times. This chain joins TRBV29-1 and TRBJ1-1; D is unresolved. V was cut by 0 bases and J by 1 base, with 3 bases left in between. This CDR3 has 12 residues. Per germline, CDR1 SQVTM and CDR2 ANQGSEA. Written as DNA, the CDR3 is TGCAGCGTTGAAGAGAGGAACACTGAAGCTTTCTTT. Amino acids: CSVEERNTEAFF. The full variable domain, with the rest looked up from reference TRBV29-1 and TRBJ1-1, is SAVISQKPSRDICQRGTSLTIQCQVDSQVTMMFWYRQQPGQSLTLIATANQGSEATYESGFVIDKFPISRPNLTFSTLTVSNMSPEDSSIYLCSVEERNTEAFFGQGTRLTVV.

V usage is TRBV20-1 and J usage is TRBJ2-7; D gene ambiguous. Trimming shortened V by 1 base and J by 1 base, and 11 bases separated the two germline ends. This CDR3 contains 14 residues. Germline CDR1 DFQATT, CDR2 SNEGSKA (reference sequence). The CDR3 is CSARVLVRSYEQYF. For the CDR3, the DNA is TGCAGTGCTAGAGTCTTGGTCAGGTCCTACGAGCAGTACTTC.

This clonotype was observed a handful of times. The chain links TRBV29-1 to TRBJ1-2; D remains ambiguous. V was pared by 7 bases and J by 6 bases, with 15 bases between. Germline V lookup: CDR1 SQVTM, CDR2 ANQGSEA. The CDR3 runs to 12 residues. CDR3 nucleotide sequence: TGCAGCGCCACCGGCGGGGTGGATGGCTACACCTTC. The encoded protein is CSATGGVDGYTF.

The rearrangement uses TRBV28 and TRBJ1-5; TRBD1 aligns across 7 bases. CDR3 length equals 16 residues. Germline V gene lookup returns CDR1 MDHEN and CDR2 SYDVKM. The V and J ends lost 6 bases and 2 bases, in that order; junction bases with no gene match: 10. CDR3 bases: TGTGCCAGCAGGGAGACAGGGACGCGGGGCAATCAGCCCCAGCATTTT. Protein product: CASRETGTRGNQPQHF.

This chain joins TRBV25-1 and TRBJ1-2, with 8 bases that match TRBD1. J gave up 5 bases and V 4 bases, and 12 bases lay outside the gene matches. Per the germline V gene, CDR1 is MGHDK and CDR2 is SYGVNS. The CDR3 totals 16 residues. This chain's CDR3 is CASSARDRGQGYGYTF. CDR3 in DNA: TGTGCCAGCAGTGCTAGAGATCGAGGACAGGGATATGGCTACACCTTC.

Ten or more counts support this clonotype. This rearrangement joins TRBV28 to TRBJ2-1; 14 bases are a match to TRBD2. This CDR3 contains 15 residues. V lost 6 bases, J lost 6 bases, and 4 bases stayed unmatched. Germline CDR1 MDHEN, CDR2 SYDVKM. The CDR3 DNA reads TGTGCCAGCAGGACTAGCGGGAGGGCCTCCAATGAGCAGTTCTTC. It translates to CASRTSGRASNEQFF.

A word on this clonotype: At one end, the junction sequence differs from germline, possibly due to a read error. The chain is built from TRBV7-9 and TRBJ2-2, with D tentatively TRBD2 (6 bases). The CDR3 covers 14 residues. Germline values: CDR1 SEHNR, CDR2 FQNEAQ (reference sequence). Here the CDR3 reads CASSLGGLNGELLF. The CDR3 nucleotides read TGTGCCAGCAGCCTCGGGGGTCTGAACGGGGAGCTGTTGTTT.

This rearrangement joins TRBV25-1 to TRBJ2-3; tentatively, D is TRBD1 or TRBD2 (5 bases each). Germline values: CDR1 MGHDK, CDR2 SYGVNS. The CDR3 contains 18 residues. Trimming shortened V by 3 bases and J by 0 bases, and 19 bases separated the two germline ends. The CDR3 DNA reads TGTGCCAGCAGTGAGATCGGCAACCGGGACCACAGCACAGATACGCAGTATTTT. It translates to CASSEIGNRDHSTDTQYF.

This clonotype has a count of ten or more. This chain uses TRBV4-1 with TRBJ1-2, with D unresolved. V shed 4 bases and J shed 3 bases, with 15 bases lying between them. The CDR3 covers 15 residues. The germline V gene encodes CDR1 MGHRA and CDR2 YSYEKL. The CDR3 DNA reads TGCGCCAGCAGCCTTTCAGGACGGAGCTACTATGGCTACACCTTC. It codes for CASSLSGRSYYGYTF.

This clonotype has just a few counts. The genes are TRBV7-9 and TRBJ2-6, with D perhaps TRBD1 (8 bases). Trimming left V 4 bases short and J 2 bases short, with 15 bases between. Germline CDR1 is SEHNR and CDR2 is FQNEAQ (reference sequence). This CDR3 contains 17 residues. The DNA for the CDR3 is TGTGCCAGCAGCTACGGACAGGGAGGGGCTGGGGCCAACGTCCTGACTTTC. It translates to CASSYGQGGAGANVLTF.

This clonotype was counted a few times. V gene TRBV20-1 combines with J gene TRBJ2-7, with a tentative D call TRBD2 (6 bases). The V end lost 3 bases, the J end lost 3 bases, and 12 bases lay between the germline ends. The CDR3 contains 13 residues. CDR1 DFQATT and CDR2 SNEGSKA come from the germline V gene (reference sequence). DNA for the CDR3: TGCAGTGCTAGGGGAGGCGCCGACTACGAGCAGTACTTC. This codes for CSARGGADYEQYF.

This clonotype was detected many times. This rearrangement joins TRBV6-6 to TRBJ1-2; D remains ambiguous. Germline assignment: CDR1 MNHNY and CDR2 SVGAGI (reference sequence). V shed 3 bases and J shed 0 bases, with 17 bases lying between them. CDR3 length equals 17 residues. The CDR3 DNA sequence: TGTGCCAGCAGTTATAGAAGGGAGTTGCTAGCTAACTATGGCTACACCTTC. It codes for CASSYRRELLANYGYTF.

This chain links TRBV28 with TRBJ1-5; the D is unclear. Germline V gene lookup returns CDR1 MDHEN and CDR2 SYDVKM. The CDR3 has 13 amino acids. Trimming pared 5 bases from V and 6 bases from J, leaving 11 bases between. CDR3 in amino acids: CASSQQAAQPQHF. The CDR3 DNA follows: TGTGCCAGCAGTCAGCAGGCTGCTCAGCCCCAGCATTTT.